Below are 26 T cell receptor beta chains sequenced from a single sample in a study of post-analysis software for immune sequencing data. Study-wide findings and caveats: Patients showed TRBV5-6, TRBV5-1 and TRBV20-1 among five TRBV segments more frequent than in controls.

Unique molecular identifiers were built into the TCR beta cDNA libraries. Each CDR3 protein is one row after TCRdb ran MiXCR on the PCR reads. This sample carries more than 500,000 distinct CDR3 sequences, around a third of them seen once, and the ten largest clones take approximately 5.4%. The antigens these receptors bind are not known. Input material: blood. Every receptor here comes from a girl aged 2-17 years with multiple sclerosis.

The CDR3 is CASSLAGASMSQYF. In DNA form, the CDR3 reads TGCGCCAGCAGCTTGGCCGGCGCGAGTATGTCCCAGTACTTC. The rearrangement joins TRBV5-1 to TRBJ2-7; D gene unclear. V lost 0 bases and J 10 bases, leaving 17 bases between the germline ends. Germline V CDR1 and CDR2: SGHRS, YFSETQ. This CDR3 comprises 14 residues.

The chain carries TRBV5-1 and TRBJ2-5, with D maybe TRBD1 (6 bases). The V gene's germline CDR1 is SGHRS and CDR2 YFSETQ. The CDR3 has 15 residues. The V end lost 6 bases, the J end lost 1 base, and 16 bases lay between the germline ends. CDR3 DNA: TGCGCCAGCACTGATCCCACAGGGTCCCAAGAGACCCAGTACTTC. Protein: CASTDPTGSQETQYF.

This clonotype was seen more than once but under ten times. The rearrangement uses TRBV20-1 and TRBJ1-2; maybe TRBD1 (5 bases). Germline loops: CDR1 DFQATT, CDR2 SNEGSKA (reference sequence). CDR3 length: 13 amino acids. With 4 bases removed from V and 6 bases from J, the gap between germline ends came to 15 bases. For the CDR3, the DNA is TGCAGTGCTACCACCGGGGGAGAGGATGGCTACACCTTC. It encodes CSATTGGEDGYTF.

This clonotype was counted a few times. This chain links TRBV29-1 with TRBJ1-1, with a weak D call TRBD1 (5 bases). CDR3 size: 16 residues. Germline V gives CDR1 SQVTM, CDR2 ANQGSEA. V was cut by 6 bases and J by 4 bases, with 24 bases left in between. The CDR3 here is CSVGFGGIVSSTEAFF. CDR3 DNA sequence: TGCAGCGTGGGCTTTGGGGGGATAGTGTCATCCACTGAAGCTTTCTTT. The whole variable domain, filled in from reference TRBV29-1 and TRBJ1-1, reads SAVISQKPSRDICQRGTSLTIQCQVDSQVTMMFWYRQQPGQSLTLIATANQGSEATYESGFVIDKFPISRPNLTFSTLTVSNMSPEDSSIYLCSVGFGGIVSSTEAFFGQGTRLTVV.

The CDR3 DNA is TGTGCTAGTGGGTGGTCAGGGTACAATGAGCAGTTCTTC. The encoded protein is CASGWSGYNEQFF. J is TRBJ2-1 and V is TRBV12-5; D is perhaps TRBD1 (5 bases). The CDR3 covers 13 residues. Germline assignment: CDR1 LGHNT and CDR2 FRNRAP. Trimming pared 6 bases from V and 4 bases from J, leaving 10 bases between. Full variable domain (rest looked up from reference TRBV12-5 and TRBJ2-1): DARVTQTPRHKVTEMGQEVTMRCQPILGHNTVFWYRQTMMQGLELLAYFRNRAPLDDSGMPKDRFSAEMPDATLATLKIQPSEPRDSAVYFCASGWSGYNEQFFGPGTRLTVL.

The genes are TRBV28 and TRBJ2-6, with 7 bases that match TRBD1. The CDR3 covers 18 residues. Germline CDR1 reads MDHEN; CDR2 reads SYDVKM. The trim removed 2 bases at V and 2 bases at J, leaving 9 bases unmatched. CDR3 DNA sequence: TGTGCCAGCAGTTTACTATCACTGACAGGGACTGGGGCCAACGTCCTGACTTTC. This codes for CASSLLSLTGTGANVLTF.

This clonotype was observed a few times. The chain joins TRBV20-1 to TRBJ1-2; D gene unclear. In germline, CDR1 is DFQATT, CDR2 SNEGSKA (reference sequence). This CDR3 has 12 amino acids. Trimming stripped 6 bases from V and 8 bases from J, with 16 bases between. The DNA for the CDR3 is TGCAGTGCCTCGGGGTTTATGGGGGGCTACACCTTC. This encodes CSASGFMGGYTF.

The CDR3 DNA reads as TGCAGTGCTAGACCCGGGACAGGGCCCGAAAAACTGTTTTTT. Residues: CSARPGTGPEKLFF. The rearrangement uses TRBV20-1 and TRBJ1-4, with 9 positions matching TRBD1. In germline, CDR1 is DFQATT, CDR2 SNEGSKA (reference sequence). CDR3 length: 14 amino acids. J gave up 8 bases and V 2 bases, and 6 bases lay outside the gene matches.

As to this clonotype: Possible read error: a much larger clone is one base away. The chain has TRBV7-6 and TRBJ1-1; D not resolved. The germline V gene has CDR1 SGHVS and CDR2 FNYEAQ. The V end lost 1 base, the J end lost 4 bases, and 7 bases lay between the germline ends. This CDR3 region has 13 residues. The DNA for the CDR3 is TGTGCCAGCAGCTTAGGGCCACTCACTGAAGCTTTCTTT. Translating gives CASSLGPLTEAFF.

A few counts support this clonotype. The V gene is TRBV5-6, the J gene TRBJ2-3, with a tentative D call TRBD1 (5 bases). CDR3 size: 17 residues. Germline CDR1 reads SGHDT; CDR2 reads YYEEEE. Between the trimmed V and J ends, which lost 0 bases and 0 bases, there was a span of 14 bases. Written as DNA, the CDR3 is TGTGCCAGCAGCTTGGTAGCTCAGGGATTCAGCACAGATACGCAGTATTTT. Encoded protein: CASSLVAQGFSTDTQYF.

This clonotype was observed a few times. Mismatch with germline at one junction end may stem from a read error. The genes are TRBV20-1 and TRBJ2-4, with D hard to call. CDR1 DFQATT and CDR2 SNEGSKA come from the germline V gene (reference sequence). The CDR3 covers 13 residues. The CDR3 protein is CSASSLSKNILYF. DNA of the CDR3: TGCAGTGCAAGTAGTCTGTCCAAAAACATTCTGTACTTC.

The chain joins TRBV7-2 to TRBJ1-6; possibly TRBD1 for D (5 bases). The CDR3 length is 13 residues. V shed 1 base and J shed 10 bases, with 8 bases lying between them. Germline V gene data show CDR1 as SGHTA and CDR2 as FQGNSA. The CDR3 DNA reads as TGTGCCAGCAGCTTAGAGGGGAACTCACCCCTCCACTTT. Translated, it gives CASSLEGNSPLHF.

This clonotype has at least ten counts. The chain combines TRBV6-6 with TRBJ1-2, with 9 bases lining up with TRBD1. The CDR3 contains 12 residues. CDR1 is MNHNY and CDR2 is SVGAGI in the germline V gene (reference sequence). J gave up 8 bases and V 6 bases, and 4 bases lay outside the gene matches. CDR3 coding DNA: TGTGCCAGCAGCCTGACAGGGGGAGGCTACACCTTC. As protein: CASSLTGGGYTF.

The CDR3 bases are TGTGCCAGCAGTCCCCCGGGAGGGGACACTGAAGCTTTCTTT. Amino acids: CASSPPGGDTEAFF. This chain links TRBV28 with TRBJ1-1; maybe TRBD1 (5 bases). Trimming took 5 bases from V and 3 from J, leaving 13 bases between them. Germline V gene lookup returns CDR1 MDHEN and CDR2 SYDVKM. The CDR3 length is 14 residues.

The chain combines TRBV19 with TRBJ1-5, with D hard to call. Looked up from germline, CDR1 is LNHDA and CDR2 is SQIVND (reference sequence). This CDR3 spans 19 amino acids. V lost 7 bases and J lost 0, with 25 bases in between. The CDR3 loop is CASTSPPGSLVNSNQPQHF. As DNA, the CDR3 is TGTGCCAGTACCTCACCGCCAGGTTCCCTCGTCAATAGCAATCAGCCCCAGCATTTT.

The rearrangement uses TRBV7-6 and TRBJ2-6; 8 bases line up with TRBD1. With V trimmed by 2 bases and J by 3 bases, 12 bases remained unmatched. CDR3 size: 19 residues. The V gene's germline CDR1 is SGHVS and CDR2 FNYEAQ. In DNA, the CDR3 is TGTGCCAGCAGCTTAAGAATGGGACAGGACGTCTATGGGGCCAACGTCCTGACTTTC. Its protein is CASSLRMGQDVYGANVLTF.

The chain carries TRBV29-1 and TRBJ2-1; 13 bases fit TRBD2. TRBJ2-7 matches the DNA end more closely, so the J call is doubtful. CDR3 length equals 15 residues. Per germline, CDR1 SQVTM and CDR2 ANQGSEA. The CDR3 bases are TGCAGCGTTTGGACTAGCGGGAGCTCCTACAATGAGCAGTACTTC. It encodes CSVWTSGSSYNEQYF.

The chain employs TRBV11-2 and TRBJ1-2, with D hard to call. CDR3 length: 14 residues. Germline lookup yields CDR1 SGHAT and CDR2 FQNNGV. Deletions cut 2 bases from V and 3 bases from J, with 10 bases between. The CDR3 nucleotides read TGTGCCAGCAGCTTAATGGCGACTGACTATGGCTACACCTTC. Its translation is CASSLMATDYGYTF.

CDR3 in amino acids: CASLKGGALSGQYF. The DNA for the CDR3 is TGTGCCAGCCTCAAAGGAGGTGCGCTTTCAGGGCAGTATTTT. The rearrangement links TRBV2 to TRBJ2-3; D is possibly TRBD2 (5 bases). Between the trimmed V and J ends, which lost 8 bases and 11 bases, there was a span of 23 bases. CDR3 length: 14 residues. CDR1 is SNHLY, CDR2 FYNNEI, per germline. Full variable domain (rest looked up from reference TRBV2 and TRBJ2-3): EPEVTQTPSHQVTQMGQEVILRCVPISNHLYFYWYRQILGQKVEFLVSFYNNEISEKSEIFDDQFSVERPDGSNFTLKIRSTKLEDSAMYFCASLKGGALSGQYFGPGTRLTVL.

This clonotype showed up just a few times. The chain uses TRBV7-9 and TRBJ2-3; D possibly corresponds to TRBD1 (6 bases). The V and J ends lost 6 bases and 10 bases respectively, with 11 bases between them. Germline CDR1 SEHNR, CDR2 FQNEAQ (reference sequence). CDR3 size: 11 residues. CDR3 in amino acids: CASRAGDAQYF. CDR3 DNA: TGTGCCAGCAGGGCAGGGGATGCGCAGTATTTT.

The chain recombines TRBV5-1 with TRBJ1-2, with 7 bases lining up with TRBD1. CDR3 length: 17 amino acids. V dropped 3 bases and J dropped 2; count of bases not matched to a gene: 13. Germline V gene lookup returns CDR1 SGHRS and CDR2 YFSETQ. The CDR3 region has the DNA TGCGCCAGCAGCTCGACAGGGAGTATGGCGTCAAACTATGGCTACACCTTC. This sequence encodes CASSSTGSMASNYGYTF.

This chain joins TRBV3-1 and TRBJ1-1; D is possibly TRBD1 (5 bases). Germline CDR1 and CDR2: LGHDT and YNNKEL (reference sequence). The CDR3 has 13 residues. The V gene lost 6 bases and the J gene lost 3 bases, with 11 bases spanning the gap. The chain's CDR3 is CASRNPGDTEAFF. The CDR3 DNA is TGTGCCAGCAGAAACCCGGGGGACACTGAAGCTTTCTTT.

The chain is built from TRBV12-3 or TRBV12-4 and TRBJ1-1, with D unresolved. V lost 2 bases, J lost 4 bases, and 20 bases lay in between. The CDR3 spans 17 residues. For the CDR3, the DNA is TGTGCCAGCAGTTTAAGTCTGGTGGACCTAGAGAGCACTGAAGCTTTCTTT. It encodes CASSLSLVDLESTEAFF.

This clonotype was recorded a few times. The chain carries TRBV9 and TRBJ1-2, with D maybe TRBD1 (5 bases). The germline gives CDR1 SGDLS, CDR2 YYNGEE. The CDR3 totals 16 residues. The V gene lost 6 bases and the J gene lost 5 bases, with 23 bases spanning the gap. The CDR3 is CASTKSGSGMEYGYTF. In DNA, the CDR3 is TGTGCCAGCACCAAATCAGGGTCGGGCATGGAATATGGCTACACCTTC.

This clonotype was seen more than once but under ten times. This chain connects TRBV6-5 to TRBJ2-7; tentative D call: TRBD1 (5 bases). This CDR3 contains 15 residues. Looked up from germline, CDR1 is MNHEY and CDR2 is SVGAGI. Trimming left V 1 base short and J 3 bases short, with 13 bases between. For the CDR3, the DNA is TGTGCCAGCAGTTACTTTCCAGGGATCATCTACGAGCAGTACTTC. Translating it yields CASSYFPGIIYEQYF.

In this sample, this clonotype turned up a few times. The chain employs TRBV5-1 and TRBJ2-6; D gene unclear. The ends were cut back, 7 bases at V and 1 base at J, with 9 bases in the middle. The CDR3 is 14 residues long. Looked up from germline, CDR1 is SGHRS and CDR2 is YFSETQ. CDR3 nucleotide sequence: TGCGCCAGCGAAACGGGTTCTGGGGCCAACGTCCTGACTTTC. This sequence encodes CASETGSGANVLTF.